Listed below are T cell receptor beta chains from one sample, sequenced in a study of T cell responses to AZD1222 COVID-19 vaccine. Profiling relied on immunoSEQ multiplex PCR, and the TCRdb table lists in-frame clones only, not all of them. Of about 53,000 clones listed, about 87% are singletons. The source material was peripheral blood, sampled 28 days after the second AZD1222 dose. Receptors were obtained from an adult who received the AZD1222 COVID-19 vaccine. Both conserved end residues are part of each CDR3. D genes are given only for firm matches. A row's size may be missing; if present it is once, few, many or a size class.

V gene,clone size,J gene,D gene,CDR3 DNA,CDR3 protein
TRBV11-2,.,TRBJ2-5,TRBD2,TGTGCCAGCAGCTCTAGCGGGAGGCATGAGACCCAGTACTTC,CASSSSGRHETQYF
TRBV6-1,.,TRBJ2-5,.,TGTGCCAGCAGTGACCGTGGAGGAGAGACCCAGTACTTC,CASSDRGGETQYF
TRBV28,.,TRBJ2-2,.,TGTGCCAGCAGTTTAGGCGACAGAAAAACCGGGGAGCTGTTTTTT,CASSLGDRKTGELFF
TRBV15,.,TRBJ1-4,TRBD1,TGTGCCACCAGCAGAGATCCTAGGACAGGAGGGGAAAAACTGTTTTTT,CATSRDPRTGGEKLFF
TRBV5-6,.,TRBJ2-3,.,TGTGCCAGCAGCTTCAGGGCCGTAGGACACACAGATACGCAGTATTTT,CASSFRAVGHTDTQYF
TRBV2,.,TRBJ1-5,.,TGTGCCAGCAGTAGGGACGGTTTAGTAGCCCAGCATTTT,CASSRDGLVAQHF
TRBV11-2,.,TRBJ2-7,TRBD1,TGTGCCAGCAGCTTAACGGGGACAGACTACGAGCAGTACTTC,CASSLTGTDYEQYF
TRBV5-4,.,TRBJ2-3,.,TGTGCCAGCAGCTTGGGGGTCCCGGGCTTCTCGAAAGATACGCAGTATTTT,CASSLGVPGFSKDTQYF
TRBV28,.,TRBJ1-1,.,TGTGCCAGCAGTACAATCCCTAAGGAGGCTTTCTTT,CASSTIPKEAFF
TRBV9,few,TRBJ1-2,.,TGTGCCAGCAGCGTAGGAGGAGGGTTCGGGAGCTACACCTTC,CASSVGGGFGSYTF
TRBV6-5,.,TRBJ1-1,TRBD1,TGTGCCAGCCGATACTTGGACAGGCCTGAAGCTTTCTTT,CASRYLDRPEAFF
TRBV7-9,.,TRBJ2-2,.,TGTGCCAGCAGCTTAGCCAGCGGGAACACCGGGGAGCTGTTTTTT,CASSLASGNTGELFF
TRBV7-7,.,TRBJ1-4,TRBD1,TGTGCTAGCGCCAAAGGGACAGGGATTAGTGAAAAACTGTTTTTT,CASAKGTGISEKLFF
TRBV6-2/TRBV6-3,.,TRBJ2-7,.,TGTGCCAGCAGTTACCCAGCGGTGAACTCCTACGAGCAGTACTTC,CASSYPAVNSYEQYF
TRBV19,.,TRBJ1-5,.,TGTGCCAGTAGGGACCCCTGGAGGGCCAGCAATCAGCCCCAGCATTTT,CASRDPWRASNQPQHF
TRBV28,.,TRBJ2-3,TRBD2,TGTGCCAGCAGTCCTAGTGGCACAGGGGGTCTAGCGGGAGTGGGAGATACGCAGTATTTT,CASSPSGTGGLAGVGDTQYF
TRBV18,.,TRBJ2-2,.,TGTGCCAGCTCACCACTCCCTCCCCCCAGCGGGGAGCTGTTTTTT,CASSPLPPPSGELFF
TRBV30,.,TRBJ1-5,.,TGTGCCTGGAGTGGTACAGCCCAGGGGCAGCCCCAGCATTTT,CAWSGTAQGQPQHF
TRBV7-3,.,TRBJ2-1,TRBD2,TGTGCCAGCAGCTTAAAGGGGACTAGCGGGAGGGTTTTCTACAATGAGCAGTTCTTC,CASSLKGTSGRVFYNEQFF
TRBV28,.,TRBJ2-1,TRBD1,TGTGCCAGCAGTTTGCCCGGGACAGGGGGTCAGGAGCAGTTCTTC,CASSLPGTGGQEQFF
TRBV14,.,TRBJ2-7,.,TGTGCCAGCAGCCAAGGGGGGACCTTTGGCGAGCAGTACTTC,CASSQGGTFGEQYF
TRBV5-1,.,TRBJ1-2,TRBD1,TGCGCCAGCAGCCTCACCGGGACAGGGGTCTATGGCTACACCTTC,CASSLTGTGVYGYTF
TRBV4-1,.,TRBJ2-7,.,TGCGCCAGCAGCCAAAGACTAGGTTTGGGCGACGAGCAGTACTTC,CASSQRLGLGDEQYF
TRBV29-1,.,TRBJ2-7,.,TGCAGCGTTGCAAATAACCAACCCTACGAGCAGTACTTC,CSVANNQPYEQYF
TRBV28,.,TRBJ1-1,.,TGTGCCAGCAGCCGACCTCAACTTACTGAAGCTTTCTTT,CASSRPQLTEAFF
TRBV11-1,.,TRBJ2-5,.,TGTGCCAGCAGCCCCGGGAGCCTCCCCCAAGAGACCCAGTACTTC,CASSPGSLPQETQYF